This TCR beta chain was profiled in a study of Ad26.COV2.S vaccination and SARS-CoV-2 variants. Study-wide points: Researchers cautioned that TCR breadth and depth analyses may have underestimated total T cell responses.

Treatment described: roughly 19 received Ad26.COV2.S at low or high dose, single or two shots; several received placebo; per-sample allocation not given. Following the first vaccine or placebo injection, samples were taken on day 63. The CDR3 loop spans 13 amino acids. Germline CDR1 reads SQVTM; CDR2 reads ANQGSEA. Assay: immunoSEQ multiplex PCR; the TCRdb copy retains only in-frame clones and omits some. The data hold some 340,000 clones, with about 85% observed a single time. A note on this clone: The antigen remains undetermined. One junction end disagrees with the germline gene, perhaps due to a read error.

The source material was peripheral blood, sampled in a trial of Ad26.COV2.S vaccine versus placebo. The TCR sequence derives from a person between 18 and 65 years old who received the Ad26.COV2.S COVID-19 vaccine or a placebo. V and J are TRBV29-1 and TRBJ2-7, with 10 nucleotides matching TRBD1. For the CDR3, the DNA is TGCAGCGTTGAAGATTTGCCGGGACAGGGGCAACACTTC. Translating it yields CSVEDLPGQGQHF.